This TCR beta chain derives from a study of OX40 agonist ivuxolimab in advanced cancers. Overall study results and limits: The average count of expanded clones was higher among CD8+ T cells than among CD4+.

Note on this clone: Its antigen is currently unknown.

This CDR3 has 13 residues. V lost 1 base and J 6 bases, leaving 6 bases between the germline ends. CDR1 and CDR2 from the germline V gene are MDHEN and SYDVKM. Produced via immunoSEQ multiplex PCR; TCRdb's table is partial and in-frame only. Counted here are over 70,000 clones, 75% to 90% occurring once; the ten biggest clones make up 7.4%. The starting material was CD4+ or CD8+ T cells sorted from blood, obtained in a trial of the OX40 agonist ivuxolimab. The sequence came from an adult with an advanced solid tumor such as melanoma, head and neck, liver or kidney cancer. The rearrangement links TRBV28 to TRBJ2-2; D not certain. Here the CDR3 DNA reads TGTGCCAGCAGTTTATACCCCCCCGGGGAGCTGTTTTTT. Translated, it gives CASSLYPPGELFF.